The clone carrying this T cell receptor beta chain has more than one count but fewer than ten. Its antigen is as yet unknown. Using its own MiXCR run on the reads, TCRdb lists one record per CDR3 protein. Found here are more than 200,000 distinct CDR3 sequences, approximately 8.3% of them singletons; the top ten hold more than 13%. This CDR3 contains 20 residues. The ends lost 1 base at V and 4 bases at J; junction bases unmatched: 15. Germline lookup yields CDR1 SGHTA and CDR2 FQGNSA. The data originate from a study of T cell repertoires in cytomegalovirus infection. Study-wide context: Evidence of both CMV infection and a matching HLA type came from public TCR beta signatures.

Study-wide findings and caveats: Accumulated public TCR beta family frequency recognized individuals carrying CMV together with the relevant HLA. Predominance within the ex vivo response was attributable to HLA-C-restricted CMV-specific TCR beta clonotypes.

The TCR was taken from a human donor in good health (CMV status not recorded). Some clones in this sample may be carry-over from other donors' samples. This chain links TRBV7-2 with TRBJ2-3, with 12 bases that match TRBD2. Sequencing was done on a sample of PBMCs. CDR3 sequence (DNA): TGTGCCAGCAGCTTAGGCTCTGGTGGGGCTAGCGGGAGGGGCGCAGATACGCAGTATTTT. Its translation is CASSLGSGGASGRGADTQYF.